This T cell receptor (beta chain) was captured by sequencing in a study of low-dose radiotherapy and immunotherapy resistance in tumors. Study information: Members of Cohort 1 were treated with 0.5 Gy per fraction every 2 weeks. The prescribed total PTV dose was 6.5 Gy. Patients took oral aspirin 300 mg daily for four cycles from cycle 1 day 1.

Unmatched junction bases numbered 6, after V lost 5 bases and J lost 2 bases. Per the germline V gene, CDR1 is MNHEY and CDR2 is SVGEGT. The CDR3 is 14 amino acids. Primers targeting TRAV and TRBV primed first-strand cDNA, covering alpha and beta chains. The PCR that amplified TCRs ran for 20 to 25 cycles, relying on a constant-region primer and a V-primer adapter. TCRdb re-analysed the reads in MiXCR, keeping a single row per CDR3 protein. The data show under 75,000 distinct CDR3 sequences, 20% to 25% seen once. Time point: after trial treatment. Documented treatment: LDRT plus nivolumab, ipilimumab, low-dose cyclophosphamide and aspirin (RACIN trial). Patients deemed eligible presented with advanced solid tumors lacking tumor-infiltrating lymphocytes. This clonotype was recorded many times.

This specimen consisted of PBMCs, obtained after low-dose radiotherapy plus immunotherapy. The chain combines TRBV6-2 or TRBV6-3 with TRBJ2-7, with 7 bases fitting TRBD1. The origin of this receptor is a male donor with prostate cancer. The CDR3 spells CASSNRDRTYEQYF. CDR3 in DNA: TGTGCCAGCAGTAACCGGGACAGAACCTACGAGCAGTACTTC.